The T cell receptor beta chain described here comes from a study of cytomegalovirus exposure and HLA in healthy donors. Study-level points and caveats: Reports showed the classifier diagnosing cytomegalovirus status with high specificity and sensitivity. The study labeled fewer than 200 TCR beta chains cytomegalovirus-associated.

Germline V CDR1 and CDR2: MDHEN, SYDVKM. CDR3 length: 14 amino acids. The ends lost 5 bases at V and 8 bases at J; junction bases unmatched: 7. Sequencing used immunoSEQ multiplex PCR; TCRdb keeps in-frame clones, though not all of them. The data show roughly 68,000 clones, 96% seen once. The donors were part of the roughly 120-subject validation cohort, which stood apart from the approximately 700-subject first cohort. Details on this clone: Its antigen is still unknown.

The sample comprised PBMCs. This TCR was recovered from a woman under 30 in good health and CMV-seropositive. The V gene is TRBV28, the J gene TRBJ2-1; 9 positions agree with TRBD2. DNA of the CDR3: TGTGCCAGCAGTGCGCGGGAGGGCCCGGATGAGCAGTTCTTC. Residues: CASSAREGPDEQFF.